The following is a T cell receptor beta chain sequence with its context. Antigen: not known. Assay: immunoSEQ multiplex PCR; the TCRdb copy retains only in-frame clones and omits some. Here the sample spans a few million clones, over 85% being singletons. This sample was included in a study of shared clonotypes between healthy human individuals. Overall study results and limits: In having few donors, the study represented limited genetic and exposure-history diversity. Sharing across four donors was highest in naive CD4 (roughly 5%) and lowest in memory CD8 (roughly 0.4%).

The study drew all its donors from Caucasian adults living in Nashville, Tennessee. The ends were cut back, 8 bases at V and 3 bases at J, with 17 bases in the middle. The CDR3 spans 14 residues. The germline gives CDR1 ENHRY, CDR2 SYGVKD. The gene calls are TRBV10-3 and TRBJ2-7; D could derive from TRBD1 or TRBD2 (5 bases each). The TCR comes from a man younger than 35 in good health. The sequenced sample consisted of naive CD4+ T cells sorted from blood. Noted subset: CD45RA+ positively selected. The CDR3 reads CAIREGTDYYEQYF. As DNA, the CDR3 is TGTGCCATCCGAGAGGGGACGGATTACTACGAGCAGTACTTC.